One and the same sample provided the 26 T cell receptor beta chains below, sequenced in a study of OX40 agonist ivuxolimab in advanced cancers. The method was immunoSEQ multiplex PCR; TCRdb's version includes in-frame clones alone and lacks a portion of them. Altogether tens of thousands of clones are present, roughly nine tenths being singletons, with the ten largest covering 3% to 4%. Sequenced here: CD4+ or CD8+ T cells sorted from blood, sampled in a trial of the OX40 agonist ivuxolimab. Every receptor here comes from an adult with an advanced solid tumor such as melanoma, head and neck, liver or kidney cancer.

CDR3 amino acids: CATSRDTTSRETQYF. The CDR3 bases are TGTGCCACCAGCAGAGACACGACTAGCCGGGAGACCCAGTACTTC. The chain links TRBV15 to TRBJ2-5, with TRBD2 matching over 7 bases. This CDR3 comprises 15 residues. V was clipped by 0 bases and J by 5 bases; unmatched bases: 6. Germline lookup yields CDR1 LNHNV and CDR2 YYDKDF (reference sequence).

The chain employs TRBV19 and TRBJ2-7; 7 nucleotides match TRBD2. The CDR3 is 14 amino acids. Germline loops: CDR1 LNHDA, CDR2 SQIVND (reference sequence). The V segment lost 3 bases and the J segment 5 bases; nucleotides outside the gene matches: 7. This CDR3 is CASSIWGGFNEQYF. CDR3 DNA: TGTGCCAGTAGTATTTGGGGAGGGTTCAACGAGCAGTACTTC.

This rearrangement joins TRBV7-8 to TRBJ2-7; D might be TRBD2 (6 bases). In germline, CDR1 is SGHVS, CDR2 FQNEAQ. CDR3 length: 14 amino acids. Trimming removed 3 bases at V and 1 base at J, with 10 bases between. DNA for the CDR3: TGTGCCAGCAGCTTGTACGGGAGATCCTACGAGCAGTACTTC. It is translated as CASSLYGRSYEQYF. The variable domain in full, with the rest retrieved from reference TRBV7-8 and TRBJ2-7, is GAGVSQSPRYKVAKRGQDVALRCDPISGHVSLFWYQQALGQGPEFLTYFQNEAQLDKSGLPSDRFFAERPEGSVSTLKIQRTQQEDSAVYLCASSLYGRSYEQYFGPGTRLTVT.

CDR3 bases: TGTGCCAGCAGCTTAGTGGGAGTTTCCTACAATGAGCAGTTCTTC. This translates into CASSLVGVSYNEQFF. The chain has TRBV7-8 and TRBJ2-1, with a tentative D call TRBD2 (5 bases). Germline assignment: CDR1 SGHVS and CDR2 FQNEAQ. V lost 1 base to trimming and J lost 1 base, with 8 bases between them. There are 15 residues in the CDR3.

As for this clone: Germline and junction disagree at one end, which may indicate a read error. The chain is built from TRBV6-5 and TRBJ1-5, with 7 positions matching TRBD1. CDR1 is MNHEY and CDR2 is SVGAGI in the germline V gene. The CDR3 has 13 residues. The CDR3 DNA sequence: TGTGCCAACAGTACTGACAGGGATCAGCCCCAGCATTTT. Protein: CANSTDRDQPQHF.

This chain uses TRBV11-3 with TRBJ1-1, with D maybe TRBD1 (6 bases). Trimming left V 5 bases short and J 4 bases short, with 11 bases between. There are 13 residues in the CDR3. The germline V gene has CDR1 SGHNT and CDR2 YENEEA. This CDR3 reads CASSNRDTTEAFF. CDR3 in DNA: TGTGCCAGCAGCAACCGGGACACCACTGAAGCTTTCTTT.

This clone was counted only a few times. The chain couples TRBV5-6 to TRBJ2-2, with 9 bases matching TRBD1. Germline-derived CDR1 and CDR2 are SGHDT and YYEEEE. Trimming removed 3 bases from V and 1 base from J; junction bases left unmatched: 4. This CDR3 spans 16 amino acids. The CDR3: CASSSRQGENTGELFF. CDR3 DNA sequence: TGTGCCAGCAGCTCGCGACAGGGGGAGAACACCGGGGAGCTGTTTTTT.

The CDR3 loop is CASSSTVGTEAFF. Here the CDR3 DNA reads TGTGCCAGCAGCTCGACAGTGGGGACTGAAGCTTTCTTT. The chain carries TRBV7-3 and TRBJ1-1, with D perhaps matching TRBD1 (5 bases). Trimming shortened V by 4 bases and J by 5 bases, and 11 bases separated the two germline ends. This CDR3 is built from 13 residues. Per germline, CDR1 SGHTA and CDR2 FQGTGA.

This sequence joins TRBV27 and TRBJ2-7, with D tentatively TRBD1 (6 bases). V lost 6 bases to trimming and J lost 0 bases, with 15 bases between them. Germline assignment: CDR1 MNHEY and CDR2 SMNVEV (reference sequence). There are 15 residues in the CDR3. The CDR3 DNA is TGTGCCAGCAGCGTCATCGGGACAAGCTCCTACGAGCAGTACTTC. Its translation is CASSVIGTSSYEQYF.

The DNA for the CDR3 is TGCGCCAGCGCTTCCCTTCCGGGGGCCCCTGGGGCCAACGTCCTGACTTTC. Translated, it gives CASASLPGAPGANVLTF. This rearrangement joins TRBV5-1 to TRBJ2-6, with D perhaps TRBD1 or TRBD2 (6 bases each). The germline gives CDR1 SGHRS, CDR2 YFSETQ. V gave up 7 bases and J gave up 2 bases, with 19 bases separating them. The CDR3 totals 17 residues.

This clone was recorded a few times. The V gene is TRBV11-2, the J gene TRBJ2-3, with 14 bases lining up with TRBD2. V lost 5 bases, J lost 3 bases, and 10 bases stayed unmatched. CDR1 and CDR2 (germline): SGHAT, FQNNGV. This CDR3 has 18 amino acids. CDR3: CASSPGGTSGRYTDTQYF. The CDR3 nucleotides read TGTGCCAGCAGCCCAGGAGGGACTAGCGGGAGATATACAGATACGCAGTATTTT.

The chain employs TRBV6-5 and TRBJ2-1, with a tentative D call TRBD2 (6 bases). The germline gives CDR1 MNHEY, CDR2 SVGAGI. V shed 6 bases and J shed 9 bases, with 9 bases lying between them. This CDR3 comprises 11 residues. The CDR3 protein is CASRHGGEQFF. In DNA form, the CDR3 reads TGTGCCAGCAGACACGGGGGTGAGCAGTTCTTC.

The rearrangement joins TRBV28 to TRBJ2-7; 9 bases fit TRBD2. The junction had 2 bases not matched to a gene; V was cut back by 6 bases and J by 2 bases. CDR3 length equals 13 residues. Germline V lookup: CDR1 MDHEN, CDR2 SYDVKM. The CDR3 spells CASSLAGTYEQYF. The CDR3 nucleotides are TGTGCCAGCAGCCTAGCGGGAACCTACGAGCAGTACTTC.

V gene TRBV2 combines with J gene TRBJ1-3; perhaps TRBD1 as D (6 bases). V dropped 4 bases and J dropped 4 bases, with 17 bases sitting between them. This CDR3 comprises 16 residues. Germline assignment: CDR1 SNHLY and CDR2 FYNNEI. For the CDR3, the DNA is TGTGCCAGCAGTGGAAGCAGGGGATCAGGAGGAAACACCATATATTTT. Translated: CASSGSRGSGGNTIYF.

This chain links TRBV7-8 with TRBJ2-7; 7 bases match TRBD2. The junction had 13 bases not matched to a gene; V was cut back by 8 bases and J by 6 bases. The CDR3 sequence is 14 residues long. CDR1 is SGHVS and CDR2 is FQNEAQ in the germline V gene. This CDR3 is CASAGGSHPIEQYF. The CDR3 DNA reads TGTGCCAGCGCAGGCGGGAGCCACCCTATCGAGCAGTACTTC.

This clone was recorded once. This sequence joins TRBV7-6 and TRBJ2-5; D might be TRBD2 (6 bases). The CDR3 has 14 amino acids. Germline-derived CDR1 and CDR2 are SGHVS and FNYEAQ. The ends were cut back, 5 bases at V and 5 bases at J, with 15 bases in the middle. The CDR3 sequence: CASSQLGEDETQYF. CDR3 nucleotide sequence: TGTGCCAGCAGCCAACTGGGGGAGGACGAGACCCAGTACTTC.

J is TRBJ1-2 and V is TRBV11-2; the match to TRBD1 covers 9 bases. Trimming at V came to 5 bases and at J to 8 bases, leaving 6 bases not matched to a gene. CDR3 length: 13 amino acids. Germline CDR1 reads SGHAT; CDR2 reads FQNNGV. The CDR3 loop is CASSENRGQGYTF. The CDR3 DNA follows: TGTGCCAGCAGCGAGAACAGGGGGCAAGGCTACACCTTC.

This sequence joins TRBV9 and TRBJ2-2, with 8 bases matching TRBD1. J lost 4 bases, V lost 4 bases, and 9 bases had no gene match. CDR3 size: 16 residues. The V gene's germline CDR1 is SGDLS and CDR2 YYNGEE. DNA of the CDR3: TGTGCCAGCAGCACCTCCAGGGGGCACGGCACCGGGGAGCTGTTTTTT. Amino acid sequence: CASSTSRGHGTGELFF.

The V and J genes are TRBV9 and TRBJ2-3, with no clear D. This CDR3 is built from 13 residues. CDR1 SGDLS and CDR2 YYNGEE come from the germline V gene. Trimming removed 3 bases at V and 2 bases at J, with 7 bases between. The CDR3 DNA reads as TGTGCCAGCAGCGCACTCCTCACAGATACGCAGTATTTT. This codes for CASSALLTDTQYF.

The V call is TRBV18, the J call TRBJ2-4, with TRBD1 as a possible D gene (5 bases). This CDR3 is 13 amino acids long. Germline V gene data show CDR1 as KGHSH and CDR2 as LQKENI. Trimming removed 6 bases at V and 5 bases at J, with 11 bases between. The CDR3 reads CASSLTVENIQYF. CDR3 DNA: TGTGCCAGCTCTTTGACAGTCGAAAACATTCAGTACTTC.

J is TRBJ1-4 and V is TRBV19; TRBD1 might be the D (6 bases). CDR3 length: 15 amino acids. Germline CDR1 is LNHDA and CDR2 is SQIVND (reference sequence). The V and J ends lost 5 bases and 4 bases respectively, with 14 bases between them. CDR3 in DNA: TGTGCCAGTAGTCCGCGGACAGTGGGTAATGAAAAACTGTTTTTT. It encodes CASSPRTVGNEKLFF.

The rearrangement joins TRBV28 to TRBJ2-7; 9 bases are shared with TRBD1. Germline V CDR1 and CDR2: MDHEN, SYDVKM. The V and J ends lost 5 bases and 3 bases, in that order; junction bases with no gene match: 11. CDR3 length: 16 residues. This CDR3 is CASSPPGTGFGYEQYF. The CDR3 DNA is TGTGCCAGCAGTCCACCCGGGACAGGGTTTGGCTACGAGCAGTACTTC.

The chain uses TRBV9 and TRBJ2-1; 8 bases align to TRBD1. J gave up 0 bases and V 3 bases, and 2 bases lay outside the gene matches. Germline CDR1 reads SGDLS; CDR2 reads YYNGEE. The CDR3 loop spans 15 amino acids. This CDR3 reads CASSAGQVSYNEQFF. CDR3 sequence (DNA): TGTGCCAGCAGCGCGGGACAGGTCTCCTACAATGAGCAGTTCTTC.

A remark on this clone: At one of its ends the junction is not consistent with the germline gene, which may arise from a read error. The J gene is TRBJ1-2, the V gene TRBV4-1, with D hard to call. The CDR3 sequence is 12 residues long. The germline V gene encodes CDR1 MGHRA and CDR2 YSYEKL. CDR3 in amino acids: CASSQDLARLLF. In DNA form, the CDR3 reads TGCGCCAGCAGCCAAGATCTAGCCCGCCTCCTCTTC.

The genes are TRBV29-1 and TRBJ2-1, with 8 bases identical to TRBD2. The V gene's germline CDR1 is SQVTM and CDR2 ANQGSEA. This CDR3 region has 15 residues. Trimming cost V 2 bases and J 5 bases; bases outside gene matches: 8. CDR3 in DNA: TGCAGCGTTGAATGGGCGGGAGGACGCGACAATGAGCAGTTCTTC. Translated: CSVEWAGGRDNEQFF.

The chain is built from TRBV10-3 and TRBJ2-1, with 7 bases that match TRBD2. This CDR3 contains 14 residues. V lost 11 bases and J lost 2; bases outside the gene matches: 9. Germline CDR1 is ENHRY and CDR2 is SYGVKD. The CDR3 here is CAPLAIATYNEQFF. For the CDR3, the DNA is TGTGCCCCACTAGCGATCGCTACCTACAATGAGCAGTTCTTC.